This section outlines one T cell receptor beta chain sequence together with its context. Its antigen is not identified. The entry originates in a study of cytomegalovirus exposure and HLA in healthy donors. Study conclusions and caveats: HLA alleles showed associations with 15,000 to 20,000 TCR beta sequences in a later analysis, at a 0.05 false discovery rate.

The PCR used 60 Vbeta and 13 Jbeta primers. Sequenced by immunoSEQ multiplex PCR; TCRdb stores in-frame clones only, minus some. The table has some 180,000 clones, about 88% seen once; the top ten hold around 0.21%. CDR3 length: 13 amino acids. Per germline, CDR1 MNHNS and CDR2 SASEGT. V dropped 11 bases and J dropped 2; count of bases not matched to a gene: 8. This receptor was identified in a girl under three years old in good health and CMV-seronegative. The chain combines TRBV6-1 with TRBJ1-1, with 7 nucleotides matching TRBD1. The material sequenced was PBMCs. CDR3 amino acids: CAGATGINTEAFF. In DNA, the CDR3 is TGTGCCGGCGCGACAGGGATAAACACTGAAGCTTTCTTT.